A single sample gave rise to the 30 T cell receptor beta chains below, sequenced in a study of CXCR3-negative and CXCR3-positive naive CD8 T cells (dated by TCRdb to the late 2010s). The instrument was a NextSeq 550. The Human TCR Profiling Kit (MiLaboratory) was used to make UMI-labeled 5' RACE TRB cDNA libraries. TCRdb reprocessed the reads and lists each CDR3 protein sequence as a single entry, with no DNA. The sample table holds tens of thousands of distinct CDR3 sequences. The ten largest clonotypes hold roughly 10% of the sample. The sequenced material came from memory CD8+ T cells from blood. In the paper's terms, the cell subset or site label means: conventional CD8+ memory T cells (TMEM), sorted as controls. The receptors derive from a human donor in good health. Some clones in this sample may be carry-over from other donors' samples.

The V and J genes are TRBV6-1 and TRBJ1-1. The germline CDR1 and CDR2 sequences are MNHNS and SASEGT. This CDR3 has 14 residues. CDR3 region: CASSEAVGNTEAFF.

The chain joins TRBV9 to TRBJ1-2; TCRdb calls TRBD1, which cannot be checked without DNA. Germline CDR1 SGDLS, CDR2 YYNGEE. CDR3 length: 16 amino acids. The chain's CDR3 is CASSPPIVGVNYGYTF. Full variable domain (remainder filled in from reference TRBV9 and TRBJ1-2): DSGVTQTPKHLITATGQRVTLRCSPRSGDLSVYWYQQSLDQGLQFLIQYYNGEERAKGNILERFSAQQFPDLHSELNLSSLELGDSALYFCASSPPIVGVNYGYTFGSGTRLTVV.

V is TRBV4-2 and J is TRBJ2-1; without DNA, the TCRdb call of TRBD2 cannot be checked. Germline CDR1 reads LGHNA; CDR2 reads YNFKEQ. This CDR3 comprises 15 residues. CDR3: CASSQDAGSYNEQFF.

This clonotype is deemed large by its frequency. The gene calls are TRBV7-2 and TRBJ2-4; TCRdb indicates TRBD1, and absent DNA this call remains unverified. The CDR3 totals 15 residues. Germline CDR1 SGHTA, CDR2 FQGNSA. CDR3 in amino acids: CASSSPGQPQNIQYF.

The CDR3 region is CASSKGLAGNEQFF. V and J are TRBV10-2 and TRBJ2-1; TCRdb designates TRBD2, a call that cannot be tested without DNA. CDR1 and CDR2 from the germline V gene are WSHSY and SAAADI. This CDR3 is 14 amino acids long.

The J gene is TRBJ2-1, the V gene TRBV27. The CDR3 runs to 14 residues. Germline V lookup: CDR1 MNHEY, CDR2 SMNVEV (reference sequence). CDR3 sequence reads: CASSLLDSYNEQFF.

CDR3 amino acids: CASSMTGGQKIYEQYF. The chain is built from TRBV12-3 or TRBV12-4 and TRBJ2-7; TCRdb indicates TRBD1, and absent DNA this call remains unverified. This CDR3 has 16 amino acids.

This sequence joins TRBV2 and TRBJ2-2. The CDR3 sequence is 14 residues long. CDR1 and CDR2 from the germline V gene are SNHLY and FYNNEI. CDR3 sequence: CASSEGGNTGELFF.

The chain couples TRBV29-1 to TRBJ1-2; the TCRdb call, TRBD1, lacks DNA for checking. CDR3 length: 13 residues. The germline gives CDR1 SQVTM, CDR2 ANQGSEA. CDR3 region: CSARGGVNYGYTF.

CDR3 amino acids: CASSQYRQGLTEAFF. The chain couples TRBV4-3 to TRBJ1-1; lacking DNA, the TRBD1 call made by TCRdb goes unchecked. Per the germline V gene, CDR1 is LGHNA and CDR2 is YSLEER. The CDR3 length is 15 residues.

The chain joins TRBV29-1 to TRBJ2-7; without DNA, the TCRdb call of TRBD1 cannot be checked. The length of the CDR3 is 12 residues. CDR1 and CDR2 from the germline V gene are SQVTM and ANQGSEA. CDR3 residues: CSALTGSYEQYF.

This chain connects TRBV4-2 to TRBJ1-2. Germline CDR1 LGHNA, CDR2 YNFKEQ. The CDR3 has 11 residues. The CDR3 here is CASSQQYGYTF.

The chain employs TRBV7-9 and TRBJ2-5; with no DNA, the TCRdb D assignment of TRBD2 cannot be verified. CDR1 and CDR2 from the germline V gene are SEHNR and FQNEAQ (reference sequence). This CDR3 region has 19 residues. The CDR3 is CASNGGLSLDPIPQETQYF.

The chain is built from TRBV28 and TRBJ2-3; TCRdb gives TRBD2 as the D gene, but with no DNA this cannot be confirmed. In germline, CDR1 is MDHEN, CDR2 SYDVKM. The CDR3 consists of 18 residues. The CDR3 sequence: CASSFHSSRGPATDTQYF.

CDR3: CASSDRGNTEAFF. The rearrangement joins TRBV6-4 to TRBJ1-1; TCRdb gives TRBD1 as the D gene, but with no DNA this cannot be confirmed. Looked up from germline, CDR1 is MRHNA and CDR2 is SNTAGT. The CDR3 runs 13 residues.

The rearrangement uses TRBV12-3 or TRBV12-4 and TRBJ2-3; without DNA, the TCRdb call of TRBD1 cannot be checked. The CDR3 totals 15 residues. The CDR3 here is CASSLGVRDLDTQYF.

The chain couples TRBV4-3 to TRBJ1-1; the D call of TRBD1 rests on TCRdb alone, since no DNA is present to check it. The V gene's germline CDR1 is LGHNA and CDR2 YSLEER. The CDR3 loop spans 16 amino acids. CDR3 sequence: CASSQDSRGLNTEAFF.

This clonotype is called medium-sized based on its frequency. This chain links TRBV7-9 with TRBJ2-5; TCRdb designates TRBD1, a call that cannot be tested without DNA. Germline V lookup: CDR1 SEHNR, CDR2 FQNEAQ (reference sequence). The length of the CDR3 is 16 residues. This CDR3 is CASSSRGARTQETQYF.

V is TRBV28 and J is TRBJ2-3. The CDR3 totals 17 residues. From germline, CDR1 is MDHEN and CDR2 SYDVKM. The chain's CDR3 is CASSSIRLDLGTDTQYF. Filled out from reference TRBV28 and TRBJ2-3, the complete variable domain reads DVKVTQSSRYLVKRTGEKVFLECVQDMDHENMFWYRQDPGLGLRLIYFSYDVKMKEKGDIPEGYSVSREKKERFSLILESASTNQTSMYLCASSSIRLDLGTDTQYFGPGTRLTVL.

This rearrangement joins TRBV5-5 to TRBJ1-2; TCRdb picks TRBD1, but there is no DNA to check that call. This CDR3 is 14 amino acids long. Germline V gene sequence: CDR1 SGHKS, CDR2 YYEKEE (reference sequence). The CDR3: CASSPGAGFYGYTF.

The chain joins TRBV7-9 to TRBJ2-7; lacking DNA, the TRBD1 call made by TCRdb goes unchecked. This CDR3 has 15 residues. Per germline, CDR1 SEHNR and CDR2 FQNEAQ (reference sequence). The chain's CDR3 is CASSHGRANTYEQYF.

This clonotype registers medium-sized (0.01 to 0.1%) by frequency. The CDR3 spells CASTAGGTYEQYF. The chain links TRBV27 to TRBJ2-7; without DNA, the TCRdb call of TRBD2 cannot be checked. The CDR3 has 13 residues. Germline values: CDR1 MNHEY, CDR2 SMNVEV (reference sequence).

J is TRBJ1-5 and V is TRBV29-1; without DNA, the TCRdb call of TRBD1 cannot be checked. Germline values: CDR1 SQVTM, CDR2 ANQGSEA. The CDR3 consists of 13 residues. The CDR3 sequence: CSVGGTGNQPQHF. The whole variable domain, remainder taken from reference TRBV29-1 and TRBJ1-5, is SAVISQKPSRDICQRGTSLTIQCQVDSQVTMMFWYRQQPGQSLTLIATANQGSEATYESGFVIDKFPISRPNLTFSTLTVSNMSPEDSSIYLCSVGGTGNQPQHFGDGTRLSIL.

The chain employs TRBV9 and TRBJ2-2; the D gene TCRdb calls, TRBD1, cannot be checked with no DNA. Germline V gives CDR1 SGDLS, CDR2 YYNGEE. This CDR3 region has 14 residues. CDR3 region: CASSVAGDVGELFF.

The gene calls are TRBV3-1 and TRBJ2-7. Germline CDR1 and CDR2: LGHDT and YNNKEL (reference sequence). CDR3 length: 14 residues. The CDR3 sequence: CASSQGPYSYEQYF.

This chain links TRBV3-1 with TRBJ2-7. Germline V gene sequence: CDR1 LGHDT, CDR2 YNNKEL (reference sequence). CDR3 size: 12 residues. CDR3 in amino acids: CASSRRTDEQYF.

CDR3 region: CASSFRGAGQETQYF. The chain has TRBV28 and TRBJ2-5; TCRdb selects TRBD1, and the lack of DNA leaves this call unchecked. Germline V gene sequence: CDR1 MDHEN, CDR2 SYDVKM. The CDR3 covers 15 residues.

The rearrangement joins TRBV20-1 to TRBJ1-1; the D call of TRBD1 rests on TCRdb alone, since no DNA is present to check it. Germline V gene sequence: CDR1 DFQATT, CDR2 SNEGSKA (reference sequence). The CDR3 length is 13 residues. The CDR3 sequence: CSARYGGDTEAFF.

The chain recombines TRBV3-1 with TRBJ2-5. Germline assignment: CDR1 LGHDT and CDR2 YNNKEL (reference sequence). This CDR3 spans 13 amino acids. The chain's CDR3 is CASSLDPRETQYF.

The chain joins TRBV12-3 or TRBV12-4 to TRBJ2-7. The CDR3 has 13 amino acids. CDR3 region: CASRSMDGYEQYF.